This TCR beta chain is drawn from a study of OX40 agonist ivuxolimab in advanced cancers. Regarding the research as a whole: The costimulatory receptor OX40 (CD134) was targeted by ivuxolimab, a fully human IgG2 agonistic monoclonal antibody. Three dose-escalation patients achieved partial responses, one with hepatocellular carcinoma and two with cutaneous melanoma. Patients were allowed to have had prior anti-PD-1, anti-PD-L1 or anti-CTLA-4 therapy, and approximately 39% of the dose-escalation patients had been treated with checkpoint inhibitors. The point of sequencing TCRbeta in the periphery was to test whether ivuxolimab changed TCR sequence diversity and drove clonal T-cell expansion. The paper describes the monotherapy dose-escalation part (N = 52 patients) of the phase I trial of ivuxolimab. The dose-escalation cohort was about 87% male with a mean age of about 60 years, ranging from roughly 20 to 85. Intravenous ivuxolimab was administered to patients every 2 weeks at six dose levels: 0.01, 0.1, 0.3, 1.5, 3 and 10 mg/kg. Of the approximately 50 patients in dose escalation, some 20 had hepatocellular carcinoma, some 15 had melanoma, 9 had renal cell carcinoma and 9 had head and neck cancer.

For sequencing of the TCRbeta CDR3 region, genomic DNA was extracted from the sorted cells. The immunoSEQ Assay was used for sequencing of TCRbeta CDR3 regions. What TCRdb holds here is the immuneACCESS table cut down to in-frame rearrangements. Part of the clones is not present; checked against another copy, under half of the missing clones reflect an unresolved V gene, and the others are unexplained. This sample lists approximately 68,000 clones; around 90% were detected once. The ten top clones hold about 0.9% of the sample. The trial excluded patients who had a history of autoimmune disease or were on systemic immunosuppression. Peripheral blood for TCR sequencing was collected from all dose cohorts at baseline, on cycle 4 day 1, and on cycle 7 day 1. Samples were obtained from an open-label, multicenter, first-in-human phase I dose-escalation trial of ivuxolimab. Adults with locally advanced or metastatic head and neck squamous cell, hepatocellular, melanoma or renal cell carcinoma were enrolled in the trial. CD4+ and CD8+ T cells were sorted separately from peripheral blood before TCR sequencing.

Inclusive of the bounding cysteine and phenylalanine, the CDR3 is 14 residues long. The read is trimmed to its CDR3 DNA, 42 bases read in frame from base 1. Via the germline V gene, CDR1 is SGHTA and CDR2 FQGTGA. V is reduced by 1 base and J by 1 base, leaving a spacing of 4 bases between them. What the work shows at the level of the full study, not this receptor alone: At doses from 0.1 to 3.0 mg/kg, clonal expansion was seen in both CD4+ and CD8+ blood T cells between baseline and week 6. After ivuxolimab, CD8+ T cells had more expanded clones than CD4+ T cells on average. The antigen specificity of the clonally expanded peripheral T cells was not determined. In the 0.1-3.0 mg/kg groups, partial responders had among the lowest normalized peripheral clonal expansion, particularly in CD8+ T cells. Low levels of normalized T-cell clonal expansion were also seen in some patients who did not respond.

To note about this clone: Its antigen is currently not known. No per-base quality is available; no much larger clone lies one base away.

The clonotype comes from an adult with an advanced solid tumor such as melanoma, head and neck, liver or kidney cancer. Rearrangement joined TRBV7-3 to TRBJ2-2, with the D gene not confidently named. Material: CD4+ or CD8+ T cells sorted from blood, obtained in a trial of the OX40 agonist ivuxolimab. Here is the DNA: TGTGCCAGCAGCTTAATGAAGAACACCGGGGAGCTGTTTTTT. This sequence encodes CASSLMKNTGELFF. The full variable domain, with segments outside the CDR3 supplied by the reference TRBV7-3 and TRBJ2-2 proteins, appears as GAGVSQTPSNKVTEKGKYVELRCDPISGHTALYWYRQSLGQGPEFLIYFQGTGAADDSGLPNDRFFAVRPEGSVSTLKIQRTERGDSAVYLCASSLMKNTGELFFGEGSRLTVL.